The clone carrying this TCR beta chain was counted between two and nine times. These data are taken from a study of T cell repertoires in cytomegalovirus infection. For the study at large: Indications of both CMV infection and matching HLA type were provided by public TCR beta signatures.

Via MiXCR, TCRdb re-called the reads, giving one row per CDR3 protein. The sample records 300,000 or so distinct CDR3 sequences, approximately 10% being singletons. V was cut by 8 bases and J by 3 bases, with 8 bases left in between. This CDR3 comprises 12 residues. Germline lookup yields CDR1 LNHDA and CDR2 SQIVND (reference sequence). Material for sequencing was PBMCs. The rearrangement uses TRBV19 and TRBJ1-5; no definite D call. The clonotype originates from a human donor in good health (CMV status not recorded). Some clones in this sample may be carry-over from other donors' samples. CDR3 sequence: CASGEDNQPQHF. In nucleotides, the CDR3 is TGTGCCAGTGGAGAGGACAATCAGCCCCAGCATTTT.